The present T cell receptor beta chain was sequenced within a study of tumor T cells in aggressive B-cell lymphoma. After removal of 5 bases from V and 9 bases from J, the junction contained 7 bases not matched to a gene. This CDR3 is 13 amino acids long. Germline CDR1 SGHAT, CDR2 FQNNGV. Generated by immunoSEQ multiplex PCR, the TCRdb table keeps only in-frame clones and is missing some. The top ten clones hold around 16% of a sample with about 2,900 clones, around 82% of them seen once. Specimen: tumor tissue. This TCR derives from an adult with diffuse large B cell lymphoma. The V call is TRBV11-2, the J call TRBJ2-7; TRBD1 agrees at 10 bases. CDR3 protein: CASSRGQGRGQYF. The CDR3 nucleotides read TGTGCCAGCAGCCGGGGACAGGGGAGGGGGCAGTACTTC.